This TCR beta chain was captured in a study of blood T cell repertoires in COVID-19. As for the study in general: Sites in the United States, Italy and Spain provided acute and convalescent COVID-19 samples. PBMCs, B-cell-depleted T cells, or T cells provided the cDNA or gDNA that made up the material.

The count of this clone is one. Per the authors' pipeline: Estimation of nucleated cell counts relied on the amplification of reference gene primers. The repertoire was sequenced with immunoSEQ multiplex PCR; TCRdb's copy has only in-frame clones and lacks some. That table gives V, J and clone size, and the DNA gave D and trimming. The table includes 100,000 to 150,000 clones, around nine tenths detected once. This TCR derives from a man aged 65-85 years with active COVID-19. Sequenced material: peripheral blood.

CDR3 sequence reads: CASKPSPGGVYEQYF. In DNA form, the CDR3 reads TGTGCCAGCAAGCCGTCCCCCGGGGGGGTCTACGAGCAGTACTTC. The chain links TRBV6-6 to TRBJ2-7; the match to TRBD2 covers 8 bases. This CDR3 is built from 15 residues. V lost 7 bases, J lost 3 bases, and 11 bases stayed unmatched. Germline loops: CDR1 MNHNY, CDR2 SVGAGI (reference sequence).